The sequence of this T cell receptor (beta chain) was determined in a study of Graves' ophthalmopathy and Graves' hyperthyroidism. General study points: In separating ophthalmopathy from stable hyperthyroidism, a 13-signature model achieved about 91% sensitivity and 70% to 83% specificity. The majority of expanded thyroid clonotypes above 0.001 frequency also occurred in blood.

Pregnancy or lactation, uncontrolled infections and other autoimmune diseases were grounds for excluding patients. Diagnosis relied on clinical symptoms, serum thyroxine, TRAb, thyroid ultrasound and orbital computed tomography. Germline CDR1 is SGDLS and CDR2 is YYNGEE. V was pared by 3 bases and J by 5 bases, with 5 bases of the junction left unmatched. The CDR3 sequence is 14 residues long. Transcripts of RNA were the source for amplifying TCR beta CDR3 regions. First-round RT-PCR used HTBI primers; second-round multiplex PCR followed. MiXCR, applied by TCRdb to the multiplex PCR reads, yields one record per CDR3 protein. The table includes around 1,000,000 distinct CDR3 sequences, about two fifths detected once. This clonotype was seen at least ten times. What it recognizes is unknown.

The V and J genes are TRBV9 and TRBJ2-7; 10 positions match TRBD1. The clonotype was recovered from an adult man with Graves' hyperthyroidism. Sequenced sample: peripheral blood or thyroid tissue (not recorded which). The CDR3 loop reads CASSAGTGVNEQYF. The CDR3 bases are TGTGCCAGCAGCGCCGGGACAGGGGTCAACGAGCAGTACTTC.